Below are 28 T cell receptor beta chains sequenced from a single sample in a study of blood T cell repertoires in COVID-19. Clones were read by immunoSEQ multiplex PCR, and TCRdb kept only the in-frame ones, dropping some. The data hold 40,000 to 65,000 clones, with roughly 86% observed a single time. The specimen sequenced was peripheral blood. The receptor source for this set is a man in his sixties or seventies with active COVID-19.

The genes are TRBV10-3 and TRBJ1-2, with 10 bases aligning to TRBD1. Germline lookup yields CDR1 ENHRY and CDR2 SYGVKD. The CDR3 runs 16 residues. V lost 4 bases and J lost 5; bases outside the gene matches: 10. Here the CDR3 reads CAISVPSTGGVYGYTF. CDR3 DNA sequence: TGTGCCATCAGTGTCCCCTCGACAGGGGGCGTTTATGGCTACACCTTC.

This clone was seen just once. J is TRBJ1-2 and V is TRBV5-6; D remains ambiguous. Germline-derived CDR1 and CDR2 are SGHDT and YYEEEE. V lost 4 bases to trimming and J lost 0 bases, with 10 bases between them. The CDR3 runs 14 residues. The CDR3 spells CASSPRVSNYGYTF. For the CDR3, the DNA is TGTGCCAGCAGCCCCCGGGTATCTAACTATGGCTACACCTTC.

The V call is TRBV4-3, the J call TRBJ1-1; 11 bases fit TRBD1. This CDR3 has 15 amino acids. The germline gives CDR1 LGHNA, CDR2 YSLEER. V lost 2 bases to trimming and J lost 9 bases; unmatched junction nucleotides: 8. CDR3 residues: CASSQKNRDRGKAFF. The CDR3 DNA sequence: TGCGCCAGCAGCCAAAAGAACCGGGACAGGGGGAAAGCTTTCTTT.

V usage is TRBV4-3 and J usage is TRBJ1-5; 7 nucleotides match TRBD1. With V trimmed by 1 base and J by 4 bases, 4 bases remained unmatched. This CDR3 is 15 amino acids long. Germline V gene lookup returns CDR1 LGHNA and CDR2 YSLEER. CDR3 amino acids: CASSQGTGVNQPQHF. The CDR3 coding sequence is TGCGCCAGCAGCCAAGGGACAGGAGTTAATCAGCCCCAGCATTTT.

The chain is built from TRBV4-1 and TRBJ1-1; D not certain. This CDR3 contains 16 residues. Trimming shortened V by 4 bases and J by 0 bases, and 15 bases separated the two germline ends. Germline CDR1 is MGHRA and CDR2 is YSYEKL. In DNA, the CDR3 is TGCGCCAGCAGCCCACTAAATCGTAGGCTGAACACTGAAGCTTTCTTT. Protein sequence: CASSPLNRRLNTEAFF.

This chain links TRBV3-1 (or the pseudogene TRBV3-2) with TRBJ2-5; tentative D call: TRBD2 (6 bases). The CDR3 loop spans 16 amino acids. The germline V and J ends were trimmed by 2 bases and 4 bases, with 17 bases remaining between them. Germline V gene lookup returns CDR1 LGHDT and CDR2 YNNKEL (reference sequence). The CDR3 DNA reads TGTGCCAGCAGCCAATGGCTCGGGGGTACAGGAGAGACCCAGTACTTC. The encoded protein is CASSQWLGGTGETQYF.

The J gene is TRBJ2-5, the V gene TRBV7-2; 7 positions match TRBD1. The CDR3 is 15 amino acids. Germline V gene lookup returns CDR1 SGHTA and CDR2 FQGNSA. After removal of 2 bases from V and 6 bases from J, the junction contained 9 bases not matched to a gene. The chain's CDR3 is CASSLSRDSWQTQYF. As DNA, the CDR3 is TGTGCCAGCAGCTTATCCCGGGACAGTTGGCAGACCCAGTACTTC.

V usage is TRBV7-8 and J usage is TRBJ2-7; 12 nucleotides agree with TRBD2. Germline-derived CDR1 and CDR2 are SGHVS and FQNEAQ. The junction had 10 bases not matched to a gene; V was cut back by 1 base and J by 3 bases. The CDR3 has 18 amino acids. The CDR3 here is CASSLGKARLAGDYEQYF. CDR3 bases: TGTGCCAGCAGCTTAGGGAAGGCAAGACTAGCGGGGGACTACGAGCAGTACTTC.

The chain joins TRBV9 to TRBJ2-7; TRBD2 is a possible D gene (5 bases). V was clipped by 4 bases and J by 7 bases, with 21 bases between them. Germline lookup yields CDR1 SGDLS and CDR2 YYNGEE. CDR3 length equals 15 residues. The CDR3 DNA sequence: TGTGCCAGCAGCCCATCAGTAGCGAGGTTACGAGAGCAGTACTTC. As protein: CASSPSVARLREQYF.

The J gene is TRBJ1-2, the V gene TRBV2, with TRBD1 matching 9 bases. The CDR3 consists of 13 residues. CDR1 SNHLY and CDR2 FYNNEI come from the germline V gene. With 8 bases clipped from V and 4 bases from J, the junction kept 5 bases outside the gene matches. The CDR3 is CASAGTGSYGYTF. In nucleotides, the CDR3 is TGTGCCAGCGCCGGGACAGGGAGCTATGGCTACACCTTC.

The table lists this clone with a few counts. The chain has TRBV28 and TRBJ1-2; 7 bases align to TRBD1. From germline, CDR1 is MDHEN and CDR2 SYDVKM. The V and J ends lost 5 bases and 7 bases, in that order; junction bases with no gene match: 10. The CDR3 totals 14 residues. The CDR3 sequence is CASSVGGQEGGYTF. Written as DNA, the CDR3 is TGTGCCAGCAGTGTGGGTGGACAGGAGGGTGGCTACACCTTC.

This clone was seen just once. V usage is TRBV6-5 and J usage is TRBJ1-1, with no clear D. CDR3 length: 13 residues. Germline V CDR1 and CDR2: MNHEY, SVGAGI. Trimming took off 7 bases at V and 5 bases at J, with 14 bases between the two ends. Here the CDR3 DNA reads TGTGCCAGCACCTACTCACCGGGGACTGAAGCTTTCTTT. It codes for CASTYSPGTEAFF.

The J gene is TRBJ2-2, the V gene TRBV12-5, with a weak D call TRBD1 (5 bases). The V gene's germline CDR1 is LGHNT and CDR2 FRNRAP. The ends were cut back, 5 bases at V and 7 bases at J, with 14 bases in the middle. The CDR3 runs to 14 residues. CDR3 nucleotide sequence: TGTGCTAGTGGTGGCAGACAGTGGAACGGGGAGCTGTTTTTT. The encoded protein is CASGGRQWNGELFF.

This clone has just one count. The same CDR3 arises from other DNA sequences in this sample as well. This chain uses TRBV5-1 with TRBJ2-3; perhaps TRBD1 as D (6 bases). The CDR3 contains 14 residues. Germline V lookup: CDR1 SGHRS, CDR2 YFSETQ. V lost 4 bases, J lost 2 bases, and 11 bases lay in between. The CDR3 DNA reads TGCGCCAGCAGCCTAGGGACAATCACAGATACGCAGTATTTT. Its translation: CASSLGTITDTQYF.

V usage is TRBV5-1 and J usage is TRBJ1-5; D is possibly TRBD1 (5 bases). The germline gives CDR1 SGHRS, CDR2 YFSETQ. Trimming took off 0 bases at V and 5 bases at J, with 9 bases between the two ends. The CDR3 is 14 amino acids. In DNA form, the CDR3 reads TGCGCCAGCAGCTTGGCCGGGGGGGATCAGCCCCAGCATTTT. It encodes CASSLAGGDQPQHF.

The count of this clone is one. The gene calls are TRBV3-1 (or the pseudogene TRBV3-2) and TRBJ2-7; TRBD2 matches at 9 bases. The trim removed 0 bases at V and 1 base at J, leaving 7 bases unmatched. In germline, CDR1 is LGHDT, CDR2 YNNKEL (reference sequence). This CDR3 is built from 17 residues. The CDR3 sequence: CASSQELGRGGSYEQYF. The CDR3 nucleotides are TGTGCCAGCAGCCAAGAGCTAGGGCGGGGGGGATCCTACGAGCAGTACTTC.

This chain connects TRBV10-3 to TRBJ2-6, with a tentative D call TRBD1 (6 bases). CDR1 and CDR2 (germline): ENHRY, SYGVKD. The V and J ends lost 3 bases and 3 bases respectively, with 18 bases between them. The CDR3 has 18 residues. The CDR3 bases are TGTGCCATCAGTGACCCTCCAGGGGCGAGGCTTGGGGCCAACGTCCTGACTTTC. Its translation: CAISDPPGARLGANVLTF.

The CDR3 loop reads CASRLEEFTEAFF. CDR3 sequence (DNA): TGTGCCAGCAGGCTGGAGGAATTCACTGAAGCTTTCTTT. This chain uses TRBV6-4 with TRBJ1-1; D gene unclear. Germline V gene lookup returns CDR1 MRHNA and CDR2 SNTAGT. V was pared by 6 bases and J by 4 bases, with 12 bases between. This CDR3 is built from 13 residues.

The V and J genes are TRBV9 and TRBJ2-5; tentative D call: TRBD2 (6 bases). The CDR3 is 16 residues long. V lost 0 bases and J lost 5, with 17 bases in between. In germline, CDR1 is SGDLS, CDR2 YYNGEE. In DNA form, the CDR3 reads TGTGCCAGCAGCGTAGGAGTCGGTGGAGGGGTCGAGACCCAGTACTTC. Amino acids: CASSVGVGGGVETQYF.

The chain uses TRBV11-2 and TRBJ1-3; TRBD1 is a possible D gene (5 bases). The CDR3 has 17 residues. The ends were cut back, 5 bases at V and 3 bases at J, with 20 bases in the middle. From germline, CDR1 is SGHAT and CDR2 FQNNGV. The DNA of the CDR3 is TGTGCCAGCAGCCTTTCTGCGGTTGGGGCAGGTGGAAACACCATATATTTT. The encoded protein is CASSLSAVGAGGNTIYF.

The chain employs TRBV9 and TRBJ1-1; D may be TRBD1 (5 bases). Germline-derived CDR1 and CDR2 are SGDLS and YYNGEE. Deletions cut 0 bases from V and 3 bases from J, with 21 bases between. CDR3 length: 18 amino acids. CDR3 sequence: CASSVADGAGRIYTEAFF. In DNA form, the CDR3 reads TGTGCCAGCAGCGTAGCGGATGGGGCAGGCCGGATATACACTGAAGCTTTCTTT.

About this clone itself: One end of the junction is discordant with germline, which a read error may explain. In DNA form, the CDR3 reads TGTGCCAGCAGCTTAGTGGGGCCTGACGCTTTCTTT. Amino acids: CASSLVGPDAFF. V and J are TRBV7-9 and TRBJ1-1; possible D gene TRBD1, 5 bases. This CDR3 spans 12 amino acids. Germline CDR1 reads SEHNR; CDR2 reads FQNEAQ (reference sequence).

The chain carries TRBV11-2 and TRBJ1-4, with 8 bases that match TRBD1. J gave up 5 bases and V 2 bases, and 10 bases lay outside the gene matches. The CDR3 loop spans 17 amino acids. Germline CDR1 reads SGHAT; CDR2 reads FQNNGV. CDR3 loop: CASSLWASRQGNEKLFF. The CDR3, as DNA: TGTGCCAGCAGCTTATGGGCGTCCAGACAGGGGAATGAAAAACTGTTTTTT.

The chain carries TRBV25-1 and TRBJ1-1; TRBD1 aligns across 12 bases. There are 16 residues in the CDR3. With 4 bases clipped from V and 0 bases from J, the junction kept 3 bases outside the gene matches. Germline CDR1 MGHDK, CDR2 SYGVNS. CDR3 region: CASSGGTGGLNTEAFF. For the CDR3, the DNA is TGTGCCAGCAGTGGAGGGACAGGGGGCTTGAACACTGAAGCTTTCTTT.

J is TRBJ2-3 and V is TRBV27; 8 bases are a match to TRBD2. With V trimmed by 3 bases and J by 3 bases, 8 bases remained unmatched. Per germline, CDR1 MNHEY and CDR2 SMNVEV (reference sequence). The length of the CDR3 is 16 residues. The CDR3 DNA is TGTGCCAGCAGTTTGCTGCCGGGGGGGCTAACAGATACGCAGTATTTT. Amino acid sequence: CASSLLPGGLTDTQYF.

This clone was seen a handful of times. The chain joins TRBV2 to TRBJ2-7; D unclear. Germline lookup yields CDR1 SNHLY and CDR2 FYNNEI. Trimming removed 3 bases from V and 7 bases from J, with 16 bases in between. This CDR3 has 14 residues. Here the CDR3 reads CASSDTLHLKEQYF. The CDR3 coding sequence is TGTGCCAGCAGTGACACCCTGCACTTGAAAGAGCAGTACTTC. The whole variable domain, remainder taken from reference TRBV2 and TRBJ2-7, is EPEVTQTPSHQVTQMGQEVILRCVPISNHLYFYWYRQILGQKVEFLVSFYNNEISEKSEIFDDQFSVERPDGSNFTLKIRSTKLEDSAMYFCASSDTLHLKEQYFGPGTRLTVT.

The chain combines TRBV2 with TRBJ2-2; 7 nucleotides agree with TRBD2. Germline V gene data show CDR1 as SNHLY and CDR2 as FYNNEI. With V trimmed by 3 bases and J by 4 bases, 5 bases remained unmatched. The CDR3 sequence is 15 residues long. In DNA, the CDR3 is TGTGCCAGCAGTGAGGAGGGACTAAGCACCGGGGAGCTGTTTTTT. Translating gives CASSEEGLSTGELFF.

The table lists this clone with a count of one. The rearrangement joins TRBV6-2 or TRBV6-3 to TRBJ2-5, with 8 bases identical to TRBD2. The CDR3 extends over 16 amino acids. CDR1 MNHEY and CDR2 SVGEGT come from the germline V gene. Trimming removed 5 bases from V and 7 bases from J; junction bases left unmatched: 15. DNA for the CDR3: TGTGCCAGCAGTCCCCGGACTAGCTCAACCGGCGGGACCCAGTACTTC. It translates to CASSPRTSSTGGTQYF.